The 2 T cell receptor beta chains below come from one sample, sequenced in a study of cytomegalovirus exposure and HLA in healthy donors. In the PCR, 60 Vbeta and 13 Jbeta primers were used. Only in-frame clones appear in the TCRdb table, and some are missing; sequencing was by immunoSEQ multiplex PCR. This sample has roughly 110,000 clones; 76% occur once, and the top ten carry 2% to 3%. Sample: PBMCs. These receptors all come from a man younger than 30 in good health and CMV-seronegative.

J is TRBJ1-2 and V is TRBV5-1; TRBD1 might be the D (6 bases). The CDR3 loop spans 16 amino acids. V was clipped by 0 bases and J by 3 bases, with 15 bases between them. CDR1 and CDR2 from the germline V gene are SGHRS and YFSETQ. This CDR3 is CASSLESTGRHYGYTF. The CDR3 region has the DNA TGCGCCAGCAGCTTGGAGAGCACAGGGCGCCACTATGGCTACACCTTC.

The V call is TRBV5-6, the J call TRBJ2-4; perhaps TRBD1 as D (5 bases). The CDR3 is made up of 13 amino acids. The V end lost 4 bases, the J end lost 7 bases, and 12 bases lay between the germline ends. Germline CDR1 and CDR2: SGHDT and YYEEEE. The CDR3 spells CASSLWGHNIQYF. CDR3 DNA sequence: TGTGCCAGCAGCCTTTGGGGCCATAACATTCAGTACTTC.